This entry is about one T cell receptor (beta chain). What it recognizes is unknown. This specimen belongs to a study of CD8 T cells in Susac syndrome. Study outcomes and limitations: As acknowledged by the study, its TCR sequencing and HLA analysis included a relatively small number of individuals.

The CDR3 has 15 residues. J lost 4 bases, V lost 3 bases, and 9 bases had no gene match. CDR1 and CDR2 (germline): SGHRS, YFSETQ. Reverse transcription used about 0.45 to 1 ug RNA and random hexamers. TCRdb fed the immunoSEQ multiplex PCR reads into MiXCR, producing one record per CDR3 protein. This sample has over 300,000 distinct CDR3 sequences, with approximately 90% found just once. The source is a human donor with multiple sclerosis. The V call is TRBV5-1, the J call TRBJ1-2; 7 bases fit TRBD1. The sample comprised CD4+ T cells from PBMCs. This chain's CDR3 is CASSSGGQTAYGYTF. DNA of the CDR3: TGCGCCAGCAGCTCTGGGGGACAGACCGCCTATGGCTACACCTTC. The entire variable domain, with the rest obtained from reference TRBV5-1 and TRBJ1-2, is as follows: KAGVTQTPRYLIKTRGQQVTLSCSPISGHRSVSWYQQTPGQGLQFLFEYFSETQRNKGNFPGRFSGRQFSNSRSEMNVSTLELGDSALYLCASSSGGQTAYGYTFGSGTRLTVV.